Below are 17 T cell receptor beta chains sequenced from a single sample in a study of OX40 agonist ivuxolimab in advanced cancers. Produced via immunoSEQ multiplex PCR; TCRdb's table is partial and in-frame only. In the table there are several thousand clones, 90% of which are singletons. Sequences were derived from CD4+ or CD8+ T cells sorted from blood, sampled in a trial of the OX40 agonist ivuxolimab. Every receptor here comes from an adult with an advanced solid tumor such as melanoma, head and neck, liver or kidney cancer.

Regarding this clone: Within the sample, other DNA sequences also encode this same CDR3. The chain carries TRBV14 and TRBJ2-1, with no clear D. V lost 4 bases and J lost 4, with 8 bases in between. Germline CDR1 and CDR2: SGHDN and FVKESK. The CDR3 runs to 13 residues. The CDR3, as DNA: TGTGCCAGCAGCCTGGGATTGTACAATGAGCAGTTCTTC. Translation gives CASSLGLYNEQFF.

The chain is built from TRBV5-6 and TRBJ1-1; D may be TRBD1 (6 bases). Germline lookup yields CDR1 SGHDT and CDR2 YYEEEE. V was shortened by 3 bases and J by 6 bases, with 18 bases between the two germline ends. The CDR3 runs 15 residues. The CDR3 sequence: CASSSYRATYSEAFF. The DNA for the CDR3 is TGTGCCAGCAGCTCGTACAGGGCAACTTATTCTGAAGCTTTCTTT.

This clone came up once. This chain joins TRBV6-6 and TRBJ2-2; D not resolved. Per germline, CDR1 MNHNY and CDR2 SVGAGI (reference sequence). Deletions cut 2 bases from V and 7 bases from J, with 11 bases between. The CDR3 is 14 amino acids. CDR3: CASSYPSSSGELFF. The CDR3, as DNA: TGTGCCAGCAGTTACCCATCGTCAAGCGGGGAGCTGTTTTTT.

This rearrangement joins TRBV6-5 to TRBJ2-1; TRBD2 matches at 13 bases. Germline CDR1 and CDR2: MNHEY and SVGAGI. The V gene end was trimmed by 6 bases and the J gene end by 6 bases; junction bases not matched to a gene: 5. The CDR3 runs 15 residues. CDR3 DNA: TGTGCCAGCAGCCTAACTAGCGGGGGGGGCAATGAGCAGTTCTTC. Translation: CASSLTSGGGNEQFF.

CDR3 residues: CASSPDRGRYEQYF. For the CDR3, the DNA is TGTGCCAGCAGCCCCGACAGGGGGCGGTACGAGCAGTACTTC. The chain links TRBV4-2 to TRBJ2-7, with 10 bases identical to TRBD1. This CDR3 region has 14 residues. In germline, CDR1 is LGHNA, CDR2 YNFKEQ. Germline trimming cut 4 bases from V and 4 bases from J; bases unmatched to any gene: 4.

The V gene is TRBV5-1, the J gene TRBJ2-5; TRBD2 agrees at 13 bases. The assigned J gene may be wrong: the sequence end matches TRBJ2-7 better. CDR3 size: 15 residues. Germline assignment: CDR1 SGHRS and CDR2 YFSETQ. The CDR3 here is CASRRTSGSSYEQYF. The CDR3 bases are TGCGCCAGCAGGAGGACTAGCGGGAGCTCCTACGAGCAGTACTTC.

In DNA form, the CDR3 reads TGCGCCAGCAGTAAGGACAGGGCGGGTCAGCCCCAGCATTTT. Residues: CASSKDRAGQPQHF. The chain uses TRBV5-1 and TRBJ1-5, with 8 bases fitting TRBD1. The CDR3 has 14 amino acids. Germline CDR1 SGHRS, CDR2 YFSETQ. After removal of 5 bases from V and 6 bases from J, the junction contained 7 bases not matched to a gene.

CDR3 region: CASTRYNEQFF. CDR3 DNA: TGTGCCAGCACGAGGTACAATGAGCAGTTCTTC. The chain employs TRBV6-1 and TRBJ2-1; no reliable D call. The CDR3 has 11 residues. V dropped 7 bases and J dropped 4 bases, with 5 bases sitting between them. Germline CDR1 and CDR2: MNHNS and SASEGT.

The genes are TRBV6-5 and TRBJ1-3; D gene uncertain. The CDR3 extends over 14 amino acids. V dropped 0 bases and J dropped 1 base, with 4 bases sitting between them. Germline CDR1 MNHEY, CDR2 SVGAGI. The CDR3 protein is CASSYSGSGNTIYF. The CDR3 nucleotides are TGTGCCAGCAGTTACTCGGGATCTGGAAACACCATATATTTT.

The V gene is TRBV2, the J gene TRBJ1-6; TRBD1 aligns across 9 bases. There are 15 residues in the CDR3. The trim removed 5 bases at V and 8 bases at J, leaving 7 bases unmatched. Germline V gives CDR1 SNHLY, CDR2 FYNNEI. The CDR3 DNA reads as TGTGCCAGCAGTTCTACAGGGGGCGCGCATTCACCCCTCCACTTT. As protein: CASSSTGGAHSPLHF.

The chain recombines TRBV27 with TRBJ2-2; D uncertain. In germline, CDR1 is MNHEY, CDR2 SMNVEV (reference sequence). With 3 bases removed from V and 0 bases from J, the gap between germline ends came to 8 bases. The CDR3 has 15 residues. DNA for the CDR3: TGTGCCAGCAGTTTGCTGATGGCGAACACCGGGGAGCTGTTTTTT. The encoded protein is CASSLLMANTGELFF.

This clone was seen once. The chain employs TRBV10-3 and TRBJ2-1; possibly TRBD2 for D (6 bases). The CDR3 contains 16 residues. Germline V gene sequence: CDR1 ENHRY, CDR2 SYGVKD. Deletions cut 9 bases from V and 0 bases from J, with 18 bases between. The CDR3 DNA reads as TGTGCCATGGCTTCCGGGACTGCAAGCTCCTACAATGAGCAGTTCTTC. Amino acids: CAMASGTASSYNEQFF.

The chain links TRBV13 to TRBJ1-1; D is uncertain. The CDR3 covers 14 residues. Deletions cut 2 bases from V and 3 bases from J, with 10 bases between. Germline V gene data show CDR1 as PRHDT and CDR2 as FYEKMQ (reference sequence). The CDR3 protein is CASSLRAGDTEAFF. Written as DNA, the CDR3 is TGTGCCAGCAGCTTAAGGGCAGGCGACACTGAAGCTTTCTTT.

This chain links TRBV29-1 with TRBJ2-7; 7 bases are a match to TRBD2. The CDR3 totals 14 residues. After removal of 5 bases from V and 7 bases from J, the junction contained 14 bases not matched to a gene. Germline V gene sequence: CDR1 SQVTM, CDR2 ANQGSEA. The CDR3 here is CSVIRDGFGREQYF. The CDR3 DNA is TGCAGCGTTATTCGAGACGGATTCGGGAGGGAGCAGTACTTC.

This clone was seen a single time. The chain joins TRBV11-3 to TRBJ1-4, with TRBD1 matching over 8 bases. This CDR3 spans 15 amino acids. Trimming removed 4 bases from V and 4 bases from J; junction bases left unmatched: 5. CDR1 is SGHNT and CDR2 is YENEEA in the germline V gene. CDR3 sequence reads: CASSSGQGGNEKLFF. In DNA, the CDR3 is TGTGCCAGCAGCTCCGGACAGGGCGGTAATGAAAAACTGTTTTTT.

This clone is a singleton in its sample. V is TRBV7-2 and J is TRBJ1-2, with D possibly being TRBD1 (6 bases). Between the trimmed V and J ends, which lost 6 bases and 2 bases, there was a span of 13 bases. The germline gives CDR1 SGHTA, CDR2 FQGNSA. The CDR3 length is 14 residues. The DNA for the CDR3 is TGTGCCAGCAGTCTGCAGGGGACAAACTATGGCTACACCTTC. Its translation is CASSLQGTNYGYTF.

This rearrangement joins TRBV5-1 to TRBJ2-5; D is unresolved. CDR3 length: 14 residues. The V gene lost 0 bases and the J gene lost 5 bases, with 11 bases spanning the gap. Germline-derived CDR1 and CDR2 are SGHRS and YFSETQ. CDR3 sequence reads: CASSLVGLRETQYF. The CDR3, as DNA: TGCGCCAGCAGCTTGGTAGGTCTGAGGGAGACCCAGTACTTC.